Below, one T cell receptor beta chain is given with its context. Its specificity is unknown. The sample is drawn from a study of cytomegalovirus exposure and HLA in healthy donors. The repertoire was sequenced with immunoSEQ multiplex PCR; TCRdb's copy has only in-frame clones and lacks some. The sample has some 150,000 clones; 80% to 90% are singletons. Study conclusions and caveats: Later, an analysis found that TCR clusters from the first cohort tended to co-occur in the 90 to 150 validation repertoires.

Per germline, CDR1 LGHNA and CDR2 YSLEER. V was clipped by 2 bases and J by 3 bases, with 5 bases between them. The CDR3 has 14 residues. Sequencing was carried out using PBMCs. This sequence joins TRBV4-3 and TRBJ2-6; D is unclear. This clonotype was obtained from a woman between 18 and 30 years old in good health and CMV-seropositive. Written as DNA, the CDR3 is TGCGCCAGCAGCCAACTCGGTGGGGCCAACGTCCTGACTTTC. Its protein is CASSQLGGANVLTF.